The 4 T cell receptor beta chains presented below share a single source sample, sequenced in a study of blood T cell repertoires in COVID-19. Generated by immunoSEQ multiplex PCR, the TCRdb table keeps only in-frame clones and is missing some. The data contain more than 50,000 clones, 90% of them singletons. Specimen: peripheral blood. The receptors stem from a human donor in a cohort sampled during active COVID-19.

Written as DNA, the CDR3 is TGTGCCAGCAGCTTATTGGACGGGGGAGGCAAGCAGTACTTC. Amino acids: CASSLLDGGGKQYF. The chain employs TRBV13 and TRBJ2-7; D might be TRBD2 (6 bases). Trimming took off 2 bases at V and 8 bases at J, with 16 bases between the two ends. The length of the CDR3 is 14 residues. The germline CDR1 and CDR2 sequences are PRHDT and FYEKMQ (reference sequence).

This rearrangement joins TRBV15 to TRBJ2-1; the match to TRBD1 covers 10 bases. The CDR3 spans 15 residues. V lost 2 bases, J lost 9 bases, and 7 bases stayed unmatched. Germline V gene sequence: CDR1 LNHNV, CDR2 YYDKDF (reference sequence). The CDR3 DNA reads TGTGCCACCAGCAGACCGGGACAGGGGCGGTTTGAGCAGTTCTTC. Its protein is CATSRPGQGRFEQFF.

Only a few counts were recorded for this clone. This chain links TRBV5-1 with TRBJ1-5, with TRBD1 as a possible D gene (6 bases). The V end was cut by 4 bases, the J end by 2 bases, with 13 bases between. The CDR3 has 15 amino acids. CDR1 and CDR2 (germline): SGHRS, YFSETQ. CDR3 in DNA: TGCGCCAGCAGCCAGTCCGGACAGCGCAATCAGCCCCAGCATTTT. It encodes CASSQSGQRNQPQHF.

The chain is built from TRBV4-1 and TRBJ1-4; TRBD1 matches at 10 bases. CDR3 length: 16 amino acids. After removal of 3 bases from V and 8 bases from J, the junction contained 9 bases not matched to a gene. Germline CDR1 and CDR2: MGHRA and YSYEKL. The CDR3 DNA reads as TGCGCCAGCAGCCATTGGGCGGGACAGGGGAAAGAAAAACTGTTTTTT. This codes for CASSHWAGQGKEKLFF.